Below, 20 T cell receptor beta chains from the same sample are listed, as sequenced in a study of T cell responses to AZD1222 COVID-19 vaccine. The assay was immunoSEQ multiplex PCR, and TCRdb's table has in-frame clones only and misses some. The profile shows approximately 140,000 clones, around 90% of them singletons. Source: peripheral blood, taken 28 days after the second AZD1222 dose. The receptors here all came from an adult who received the AZD1222 COVID-19 vaccine.

This chain joins TRBV19 and TRBJ1-1, with D possibly being TRBD1 (6 bases). The germline V gene has CDR1 LNHDA and CDR2 SQIVND (reference sequence). The CDR3 consists of 16 residues. Trimming left V 5 bases short and J 4 bases short, with 20 bases between. The CDR3 DNA is TGTGCCAGTAGTCGGGGAATACAGGGAACGAGCACTGAAGCTTTCTTT. Its translation: CASSRGIQGTSTEAFF. The complete variable domain, with remaining parts taken from reference TRBV19 and TRBJ1-1, reads DGGITQSPKYLFRKEGQNVTLSCEQNLNHDAMYWYRQDPGQGLRLIYYSQIVNDFQKGDIAEGYSVSREKKESFPLTVTSAQKNPTAFYLCASSRGIQGTSTEAFFGQGTRLTVV.

This sequence joins TRBV29-1 and TRBJ1-2; D may be TRBD1 (5 bases). Germline V gene data show CDR1 as SQVTM and CDR2 as ANQGSEA. Trimming shortened V by 5 bases and J by 3 bases, and 10 bases separated the two germline ends. CDR3 size: 12 residues. The CDR3 DNA sequence: TGCAGCGTTCAGGGAACGGACTATGGCTACACCTTC. Translating gives CSVQGTDYGYTF. Looking up the rest from reference TRBV29-1 and TRBJ1-2 gives the full variable domain: SAVISQKPSRDICQRGTSLTIQCQVDSQVTMMFWYRQQPGQSLTLIATANQGSEATYESGFVIDKFPISRPNLTFSTLTVSNMSPEDSSIYLCSVQGTDYGYTFGSGTRLTVV.

The chain recombines TRBV9 with TRBJ1-3; D is perhaps TRBD1 (6 bases). Germline V lookup: CDR1 SGDLS, CDR2 YYNGEE. With 4 bases removed from V and 0 bases from J, the gap between germline ends came to 23 bases. The CDR3 is 19 amino acids. In DNA, the CDR3 is TGTGCCAGCAGCATCTCCGAAGGGACAACTAGACTCTCTGGAAACACCATATATTTT. Residues: CASSISEGTTRLSGNTIYF.

The chain has TRBV11-3 and TRBJ2-7, with D unclear. Germline-derived CDR1 and CDR2 are SGHNT and YENEEA. This CDR3 contains 14 residues. Trimming stripped 0 bases from V and 1 base from J, with 7 bases between. The CDR3 DNA reads TGTGCCAGCAGCTTAGATACGGGTTCCTACGAGCAGTACTTC. Residues: CASSLDTGSYEQYF. Combining the CDR3 with reference TRBV11-3 and TRBJ2-7 gives the whole variable domain EAGVVQSPRYKIIEKKQPVAFWCNPISGHNTLYWYLQNLGQGPELLIRYENEEAVDDSQLPKDRFSAERLKGVDSTLKIQPAELGDSAVYLCASSLDTGSYEQYFGPGTRLTVT.

The chain employs TRBV16 and TRBJ1-3; possibly TRBD1 for D (6 bases). Germline values: CDR1 KGHSY, CDR2 FQNENV. With 4 bases removed from V and 4 bases from J, the gap between germline ends came to 14 bases. This CDR3 region has 15 residues. CDR3 coding DNA: TGTGCCAGCAGCCCTAGGGCGACAGGAGGAAACACCATATATTTT. Translation gives CASSPRATGGNTIYF.

The rearrangement links TRBV21-1 to TRBJ2-7; the DNA was not used to check the table's D call, TRBD1. TRBV21-1 corresponds to a pseudogene. The CDR3 is 19 amino acids. The CDR3 reads CASSKVGIFGDRGLNEQYF. Written as DNA, the CDR3 is TGTGCCAGCAGCAAAGTCGGGATTTTCGGCGACAGGGGGCTAAACGAGCAGTACTTC.

J is TRBJ2-3 and V is TRBV24-1; D is perhaps TRBD2 (6 bases). The CDR3 has 15 amino acids. The V end lost 1 base, the J end lost 1 base, and 8 bases lay between the germline ends. CDR1 and CDR2 (germline): KGHDR, SFDVKD. The CDR3 loop is CATSDLWGGTDTQYF. CDR3 DNA: TGTGCCACCAGTGATTTATGGGGGGGCACAGATACGCAGTATTTT.

V usage is TRBV14 and J usage is TRBJ2-1, with D possibly TRBD2 on 5 matching bases. CDR1 is SGHDN and CDR2 is FVKESK in the germline V gene. CDR3 length: 15 amino acids. Trimming removed 6 bases at V and 2 bases at J, with 14 bases between. In nucleotides, the CDR3 is TGTGCCAGCAGGGGGAGTGGGGTCGCCTACAATGAGCAGTTCTTC. It encodes CASRGSGVAYNEQFF.

The chain carries TRBV6-5 and TRBJ1-1; the D is unclear. The CDR3 extends over 14 amino acids. V was cut by 7 bases and J by 4 bases, with 16 bases left in between. CDR1 and CDR2 from the germline V gene are MNHEY and SVGAGI. Here the CDR3 reads CASTRSPGPTEAFF. CDR3 DNA: TGTGCCAGCACCCGCTCCCCCGGGCCCACTGAAGCTTTCTTT.

The genes are TRBV6-2 or TRBV6-3 and TRBJ2-2; perhaps TRBD2 as D (6 bases). CDR1 is MNHEY, CDR2 SVGEGT, per germline. This CDR3 is 15 amino acids long. Trimming left V 4 bases short and J 5 bases short, with 14 bases between. The CDR3 is CASSSTGGWTGELFF. The CDR3 region has the DNA TGTGCCAGCAGTTCCACCGGGGGATGGACCGGGGAGCTGTTTTTT.

The chain employs TRBV11-2 and TRBJ2-1; 8 nucleotides align to TRBD1. V was clipped by 4 bases and J by 1 base; unmatched bases: 9. From germline, CDR1 is SGHAT and CDR2 FQNNGV. CDR3 size: 17 residues. CDR3 in amino acids: CASSWGETGVSYNEQFF. The CDR3 DNA reads TGTGCCAGCAGCTGGGGGGAGACAGGGGTTTCCTACAATGAGCAGTTCTTC.

The count of this clone is one. The rearrangement uses TRBV30 and TRBJ2-2; 11 positions match TRBD1. The germline gives CDR1 GTSNPN, CDR2 SVGIG (reference sequence). CDR3 length: 17 amino acids. V was pared by 4 bases and J by 4 bases, with 11 bases of the junction left unmatched. Written as DNA, the CDR3 is TGTGCCTGGACCCCGGGACAGGGGGTTTCGAGCACCGGGGAGCTGTTTTTT. This sequence encodes CAWTPGQGVSSTGELFF.

This chain connects TRBV5-1 to TRBJ2-1, with 9 bases identical to TRBD2. Per the germline V gene, CDR1 is SGHRS and CDR2 is YFSETQ. CDR3 length: 14 amino acids. V lost 1 base and J lost 13; bases outside the gene matches: 9. The chain's CDR3 is CASSLIVSGSGQFF. CDR3 DNA sequence: TGCGCCAGCAGCTTGATCGTTAGCGGGAGCGGCCAGTTCTTC. Variable domain in full (rest from reference TRBV5-1 and TRBJ2-1): KAGVTQTPRYLIKTRGQQVTLSCSPISGHRSVSWYQQTPGQGLQFLFEYFSETQRNKGNFPGRFSGRQFSNSRSEMNVSTLELGDSALYLCASSLIVSGSGQFFGPGTRLTVL.

The chain has TRBV18 and TRBJ2-7; no clear D. V lost 2 bases and J 5 bases, leaving 13 bases between the germline ends. CDR1 is KGHSH and CDR2 is LQKENI in the germline V gene. This CDR3 contains 14 residues. The CDR3 sequence: CASSPGWAQNEQYF. The CDR3 region has the DNA TGTGCCAGCTCACCAGGGTGGGCCCAAAACGAGCAGTACTTC.

The CDR3 sequence: CASSYSTGRVVEQYF. CDR3 bases: TGTGCCAGCAGCTACTCGACGGGTAGGGTGGTCGAGCAGTACTTC. This chain connects TRBV5-5 to TRBJ2-7; D unclear. Between the trimmed V and J ends, which lost 3 bases and 6 bases, there was a span of 19 bases. The CDR3 runs to 15 residues. The V gene's germline CDR1 is SGHKS and CDR2 YYEKEE (reference sequence).

The chain recombines TRBV5-1 with TRBJ1-5; no clear D gene. The CDR3 runs 14 residues. Trimming cost V 0 bases and J 0 bases, with 4 bases left between them. Germline V lookup: CDR1 SGHRS, CDR2 YFSETQ. DNA of the CDR3: TGCGCCAGCAGCTTGGTGCCTAGCAATCAGCCCCAGCATTTT. Translated: CASSLVPSNQPQHF.

This sequence joins TRBV19 and TRBJ1-2; D remains ambiguous. The V gene lost 3 bases and the J gene lost 0 bases, with 8 bases spanning the gap. Germline V gives CDR1 LNHDA, CDR2 SQIVND (reference sequence). CDR3 length: 14 amino acids. Here the CDR3 reads CASSIITANYGYTF. The CDR3 bases are TGTGCCAGTAGTATTATCACAGCTAACTATGGCTACACCTTC.

The J gene is TRBJ1-5, the V gene TRBV28; D gene uncertain. Trimming pared 5 bases from V and 7 bases from J, leaving 18 bases between. The germline CDR1 and CDR2 sequences are MDHEN and SYDVKM. The CDR3 spans 15 residues. As DNA, the CDR3 is TGTGCCAGCAGTCTACCCTTACAGTCTAGGCAGCCCCAGCATTTT. Its protein is CASSLPLQSRQPQHF.

The chain has TRBV6-1 and TRBJ2-7; a possible D gene is TRBD2 (5 bases). The CDR3 covers 13 residues. V lost 3 bases, J lost 3 bases, and 9 bases lay in between. The V gene's germline CDR1 is MNHNS and CDR2 SASEGT. The CDR3 spells CASSDSGYYEQYF. The CDR3 DNA follows: TGTGCCAGCAGTGATTCGGGATACTACGAGCAGTACTTC.

V is TRBV12-5 and J is TRBJ2-1, with 7 bases aligning to TRBD2. The V and J ends lost 1 base and 0 bases, in that order; junction bases with no gene match: 18. Germline CDR1 reads LGHNT; CDR2 reads FRNRAP. The CDR3 extends over 21 amino acids. In nucleotides, the CDR3 is TGTGCTAGTGGTTTGGCATACGTCACTAGCGCTCAGCAGAGCTCCTACAATGAGCAGTTCTTC. Its protein is CASGLAYVTSAQQSSYNEQFF.